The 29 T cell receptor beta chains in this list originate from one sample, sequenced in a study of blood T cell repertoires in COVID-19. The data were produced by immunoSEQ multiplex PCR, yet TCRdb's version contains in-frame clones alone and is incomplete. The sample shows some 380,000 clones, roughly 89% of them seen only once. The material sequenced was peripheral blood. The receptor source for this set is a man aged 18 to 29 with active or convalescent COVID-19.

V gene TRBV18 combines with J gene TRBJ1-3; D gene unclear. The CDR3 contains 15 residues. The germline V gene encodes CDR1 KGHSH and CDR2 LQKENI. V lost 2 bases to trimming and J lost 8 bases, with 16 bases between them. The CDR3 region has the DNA TGTGCCAGCTCACCATATTTGGCAGTTCCAGACACCATATATTTT. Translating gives CASSPYLAVPDTIYF.

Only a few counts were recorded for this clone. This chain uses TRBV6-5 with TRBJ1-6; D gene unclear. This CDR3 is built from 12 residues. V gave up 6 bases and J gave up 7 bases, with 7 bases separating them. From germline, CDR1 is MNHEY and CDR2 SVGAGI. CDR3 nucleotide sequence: TGTGCCAGCAGGGCAGGAAATTCACCCCTCCACTTT. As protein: CASRAGNSPLHF.

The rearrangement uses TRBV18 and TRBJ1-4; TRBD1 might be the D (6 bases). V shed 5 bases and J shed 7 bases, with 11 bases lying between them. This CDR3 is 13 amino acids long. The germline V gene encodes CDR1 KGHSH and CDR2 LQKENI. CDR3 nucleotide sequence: TGTGCCAGCTCAACAGGGTCGGTTGAAAAACTGTTTTTT. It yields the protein CASSTGSVEKLFF.

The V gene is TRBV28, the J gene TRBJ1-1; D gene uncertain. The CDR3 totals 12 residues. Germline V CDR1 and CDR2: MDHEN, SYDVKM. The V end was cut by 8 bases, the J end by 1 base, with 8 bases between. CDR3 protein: CASDSGNTEAFF. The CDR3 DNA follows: TGTGCCAGCGATTCGGGGAACACTGAAGCTTTCTTT.

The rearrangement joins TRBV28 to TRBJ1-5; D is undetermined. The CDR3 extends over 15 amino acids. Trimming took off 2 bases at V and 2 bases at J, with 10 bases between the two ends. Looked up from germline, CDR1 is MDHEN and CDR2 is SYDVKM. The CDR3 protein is CASSLTTPGNQPQHF. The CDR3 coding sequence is TGTGCCAGCAGTTTAACCACTCCCGGCAATCAGCCCCAGCATTTT.

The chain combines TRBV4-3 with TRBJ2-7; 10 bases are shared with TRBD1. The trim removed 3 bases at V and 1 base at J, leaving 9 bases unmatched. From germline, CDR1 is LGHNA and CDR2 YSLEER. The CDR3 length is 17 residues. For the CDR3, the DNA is TGCGCCAGCAGCCATCCGGTAGGGGACAGGGGTTCCTACGAGCAGTACTTC. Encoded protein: CASSHPVGDRGSYEQYF.

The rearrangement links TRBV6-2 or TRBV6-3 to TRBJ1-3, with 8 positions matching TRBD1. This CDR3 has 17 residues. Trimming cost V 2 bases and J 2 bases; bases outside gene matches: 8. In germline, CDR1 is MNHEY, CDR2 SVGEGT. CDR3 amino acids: CASSYPTTGATGNTIYF. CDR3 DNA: TGTGCCAGCAGTTACCCAACGACAGGGGCGACTGGAAACACCATATATTTT.

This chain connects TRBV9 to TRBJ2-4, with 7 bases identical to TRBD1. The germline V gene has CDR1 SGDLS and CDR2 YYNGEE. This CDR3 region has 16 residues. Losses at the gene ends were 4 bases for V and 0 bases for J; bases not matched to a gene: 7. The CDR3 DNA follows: TGTGCCAGCAGCTCTCAAGGGGGCCTAGCCAAAAACATTCAGTACTTC. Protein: CASSSQGGLAKNIQYF. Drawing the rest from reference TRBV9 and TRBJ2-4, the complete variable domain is DSGVTQTPKHLITATGQRVTLRCSPRSGDLSVYWYQQSLDQGLQFLIQYYNGEERAKGNILERFSAQQFPDLHSELNLSSLELGDSALYFCASSSQGGLAKNIQYFGAGTRLSVL.

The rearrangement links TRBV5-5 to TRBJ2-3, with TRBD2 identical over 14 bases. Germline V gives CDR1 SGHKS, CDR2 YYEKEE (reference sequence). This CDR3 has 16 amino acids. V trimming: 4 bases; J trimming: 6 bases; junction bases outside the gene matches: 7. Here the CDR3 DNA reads TGTGCCAGCAGCCGGACGACTAGCGGGGGGGCGGATACGCAGTATTTT. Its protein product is CASSRTTSGGADTQYF. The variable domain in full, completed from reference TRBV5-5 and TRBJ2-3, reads DAGVTQSPTHLIKTRGQQVTLRCSPISGHKSVSWYQQVLGQGPQFIFQYYEKEERGRGNFPDRFSARQFPNYSSELNVNALLLGDSALYLCASSRTTSGGADTQYFGPGTRLTVL.

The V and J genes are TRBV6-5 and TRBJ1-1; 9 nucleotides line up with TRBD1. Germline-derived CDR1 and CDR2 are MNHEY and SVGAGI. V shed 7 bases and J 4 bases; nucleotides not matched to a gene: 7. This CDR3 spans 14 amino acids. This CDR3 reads CASKRDRDVTEAFF. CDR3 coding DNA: TGTGCCAGCAAGAGGGACAGGGATGTCACTGAAGCTTTCTTT.

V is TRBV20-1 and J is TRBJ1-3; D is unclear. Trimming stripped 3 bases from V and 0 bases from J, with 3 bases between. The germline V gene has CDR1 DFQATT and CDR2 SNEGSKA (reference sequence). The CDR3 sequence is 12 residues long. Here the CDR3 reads CSASYSGNTIYF. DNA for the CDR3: TGCAGTGCTAGTTACTCTGGAAACACCATATATTTT.

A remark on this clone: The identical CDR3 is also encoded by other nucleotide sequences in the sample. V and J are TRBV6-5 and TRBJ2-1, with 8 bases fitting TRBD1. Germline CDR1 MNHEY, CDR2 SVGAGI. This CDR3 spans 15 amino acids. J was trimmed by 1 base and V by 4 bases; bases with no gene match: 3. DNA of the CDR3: TGTGCCAGCAGTTTTGACAGGGGATCCTACAATGAGCAGTTCTTC. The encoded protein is CASSFDRGSYNEQFF.

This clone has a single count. The CDR3 sequence is CASSQLGGGGSPLHF. Written as DNA, the CDR3 is TGTGCCAGCAGCCAATTAGGCGGCGGGGGGTCACCCCTCCACTTT. V is TRBV3-1 (or the pseudogene TRBV3-2) and J is TRBJ1-6; tentative D call: TRBD1 (5 bases). The CDR3 loop spans 15 amino acids. CDR1 and CDR2 from the germline V gene are LGHDT and YNNKEL (reference sequence). Trimming shortened V by 2 bases and J by 10 bases, and 15 bases separated the two germline ends.

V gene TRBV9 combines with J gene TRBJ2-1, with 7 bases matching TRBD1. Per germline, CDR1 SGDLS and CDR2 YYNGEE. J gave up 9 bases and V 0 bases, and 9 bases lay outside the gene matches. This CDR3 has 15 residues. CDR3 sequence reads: CASSVVRTGASEQFF. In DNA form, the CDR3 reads TGTGCCAGCAGCGTAGTTAGGACAGGAGCGAGTGAGCAGTTCTTC.

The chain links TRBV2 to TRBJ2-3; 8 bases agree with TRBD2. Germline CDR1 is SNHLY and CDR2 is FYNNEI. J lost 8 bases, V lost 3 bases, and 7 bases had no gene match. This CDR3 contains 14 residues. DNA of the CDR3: TGTGCCAGCAGTGAGCGGACTAGCTTGGCTACGCAGTATTTT. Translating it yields CASSERTSLATQYF.

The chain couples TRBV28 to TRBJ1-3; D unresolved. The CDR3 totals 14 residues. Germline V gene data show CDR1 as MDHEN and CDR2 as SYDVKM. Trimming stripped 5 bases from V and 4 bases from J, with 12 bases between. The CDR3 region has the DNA TGTGCCAGCAGTAGGCGGGCGAGGGGAAACACCATATATTTT. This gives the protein CASSRRARGNTIYF.

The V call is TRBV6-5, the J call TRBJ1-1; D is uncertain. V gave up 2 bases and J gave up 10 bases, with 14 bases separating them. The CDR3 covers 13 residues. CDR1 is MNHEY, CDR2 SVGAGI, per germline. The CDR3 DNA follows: TGTGCCAGCAGTTACCCCGGGAAGGGTATAGCTTTCTTT. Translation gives CASSYPGKGIAFF.

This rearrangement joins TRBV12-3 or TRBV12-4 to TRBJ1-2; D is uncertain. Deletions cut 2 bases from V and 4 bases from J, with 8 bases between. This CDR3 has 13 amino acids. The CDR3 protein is CASSLIGSYGYTF. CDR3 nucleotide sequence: TGTGCCAGCAGTTTAATTGGGAGCTATGGCTACACCTTC.

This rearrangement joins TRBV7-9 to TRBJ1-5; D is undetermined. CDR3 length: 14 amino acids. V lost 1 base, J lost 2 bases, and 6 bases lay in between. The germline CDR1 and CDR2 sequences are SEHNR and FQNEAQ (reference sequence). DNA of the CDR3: TGTGCCAGCAGCTTAGACGCAGGCAATCAGCCCCAGCATTTT. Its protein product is CASSLDAGNQPQHF. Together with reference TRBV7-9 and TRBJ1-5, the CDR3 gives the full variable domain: DTGVSQNPRHKITKRGQNVTFRCDPISEHNRLYWYRQTLGQGPEFLTYFQNEAQLEKSRLLSDRFSAERPKGSFSTLEIQRTEQGDSAMYLCASSLDAGNQPQHFGDGTRLSIL.

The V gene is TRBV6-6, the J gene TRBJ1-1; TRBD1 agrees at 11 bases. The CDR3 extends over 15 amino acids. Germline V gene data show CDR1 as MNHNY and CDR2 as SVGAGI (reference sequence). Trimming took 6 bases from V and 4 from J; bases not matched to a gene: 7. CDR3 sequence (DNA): TGTGCCAGCAGACTGGGACAGGGGGGAGGCACTGAAGCTTTCTTT. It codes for CASRLGQGGGTEAFF.

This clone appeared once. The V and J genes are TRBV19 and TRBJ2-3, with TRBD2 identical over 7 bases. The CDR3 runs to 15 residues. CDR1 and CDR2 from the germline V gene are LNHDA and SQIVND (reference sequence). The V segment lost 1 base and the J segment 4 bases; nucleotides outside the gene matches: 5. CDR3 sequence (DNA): TGTGCCAGTAGTATAGGGACTAGGATCGCAGATACGCAGTATTTT. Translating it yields CASSIGTRIADTQYF. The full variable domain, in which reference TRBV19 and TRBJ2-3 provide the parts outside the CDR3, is DGGITQSPKYLFRKEGQNVTLSCEQNLNHDAMYWYRQDPGQGLRLIYYSQIVNDFQKGDIAEGYSVSREKKESFPLTVTSAQKNPTAFYLCASSIGTRIADTQYFGPGTRLTVL.

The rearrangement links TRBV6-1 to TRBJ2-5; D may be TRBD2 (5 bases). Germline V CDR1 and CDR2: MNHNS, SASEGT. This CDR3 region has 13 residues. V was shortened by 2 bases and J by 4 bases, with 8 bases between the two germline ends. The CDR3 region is CASSEFRGETQYF. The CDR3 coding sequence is TGTGCCAGCAGTGAATTCCGGGGAGAGACCCAGTACTTC.

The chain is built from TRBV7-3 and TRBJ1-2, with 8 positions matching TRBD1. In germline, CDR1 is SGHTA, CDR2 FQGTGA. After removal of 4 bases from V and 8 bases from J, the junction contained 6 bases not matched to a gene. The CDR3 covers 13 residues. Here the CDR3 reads CASSSGQGSGYTF. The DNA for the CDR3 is TGTGCCAGCAGCTCCGGACAGGGATCGGGCTACACCTTC.

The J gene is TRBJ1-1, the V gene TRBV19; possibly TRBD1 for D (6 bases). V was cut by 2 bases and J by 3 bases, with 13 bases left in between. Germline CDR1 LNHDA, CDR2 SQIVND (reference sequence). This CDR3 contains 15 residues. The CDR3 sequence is CASSILGQLYTEAFF. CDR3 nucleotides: TGTGCCAGTAGTATATTAGGACAGCTGTACACTGAAGCTTTCTTT.

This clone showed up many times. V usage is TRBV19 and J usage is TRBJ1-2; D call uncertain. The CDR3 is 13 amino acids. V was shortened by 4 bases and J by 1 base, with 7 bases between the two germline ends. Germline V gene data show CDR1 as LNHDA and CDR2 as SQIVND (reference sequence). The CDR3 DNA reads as TGTGCCAGTAGTAAAAACAATAACTATGGCTACACCTTC. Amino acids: CASSKNNNYGYTF.

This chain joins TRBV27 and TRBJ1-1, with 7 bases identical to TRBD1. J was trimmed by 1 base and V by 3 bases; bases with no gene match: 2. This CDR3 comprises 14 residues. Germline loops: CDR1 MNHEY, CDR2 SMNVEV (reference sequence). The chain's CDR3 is CASSFGTANTEAFF. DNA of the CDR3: TGTGCCAGCAGTTTCGGGACAGCGAACACTGAAGCTTTCTTT.

The CDR3: CSVEAGRGGYEQYF. The DNA of the CDR3 is TGCAGCGTTGAAGCAGGACGTGGCGGGTACGAGCAGTACTTC. The chain recombines TRBV29-1 with TRBJ2-7; tentative D call: TRBD2 (5 bases). CDR1 and CDR2 from the germline V gene are SQVTM and ANQGSEA. V was trimmed by 1 base and J by 4 bases, leaving 14 bases between them. The CDR3 totals 14 residues.

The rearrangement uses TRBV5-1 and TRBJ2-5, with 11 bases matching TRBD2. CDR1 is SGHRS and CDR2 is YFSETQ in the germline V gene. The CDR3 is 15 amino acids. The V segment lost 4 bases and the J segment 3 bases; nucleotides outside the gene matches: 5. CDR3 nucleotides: TGCGCCAGCAGCAGACTAGCGGGGCTAGAAGAGACCCAGTACTTC. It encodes CASSRLAGLEETQYF.

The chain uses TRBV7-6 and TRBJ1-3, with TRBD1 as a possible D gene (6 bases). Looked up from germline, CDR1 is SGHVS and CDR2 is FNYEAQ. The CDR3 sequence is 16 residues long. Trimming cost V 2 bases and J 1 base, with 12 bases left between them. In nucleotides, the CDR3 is TGTGCCAGCAGCTTATGGGAAGGGGGATCTGGAAACACCATATATTTT. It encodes CASSLWEGGSGNTIYF.